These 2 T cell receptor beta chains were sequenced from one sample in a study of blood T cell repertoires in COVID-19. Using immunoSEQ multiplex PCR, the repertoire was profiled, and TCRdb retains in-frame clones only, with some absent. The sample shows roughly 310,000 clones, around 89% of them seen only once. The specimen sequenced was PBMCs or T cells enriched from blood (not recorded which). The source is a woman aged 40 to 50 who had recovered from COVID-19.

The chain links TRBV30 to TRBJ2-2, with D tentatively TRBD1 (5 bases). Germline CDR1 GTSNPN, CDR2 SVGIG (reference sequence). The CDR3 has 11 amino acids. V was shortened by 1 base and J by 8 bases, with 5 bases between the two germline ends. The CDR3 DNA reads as TGTGCCTGGAGTGAGGGGGGGGAGCTGTTTTTT. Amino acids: CAWSEGGELFF. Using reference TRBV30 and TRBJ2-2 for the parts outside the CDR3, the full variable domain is SQTIHQWPATLVQPVGSPLSLECTVEGTSNPNLYWYRQAAGRGLQLLFYSVGIGQISSEVPQNLSASRPQDRQFILSSKKLLLSDSGFYLCAWSEGGELFFGEGSRLTVL.

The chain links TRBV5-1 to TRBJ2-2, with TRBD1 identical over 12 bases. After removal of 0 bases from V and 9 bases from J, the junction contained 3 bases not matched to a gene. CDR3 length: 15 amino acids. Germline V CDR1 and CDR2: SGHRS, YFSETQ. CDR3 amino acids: CASSLAGTGGRELFF. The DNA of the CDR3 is TGCGCCAGCAGCTTGGCCGGGACAGGGGGCCGGGAGCTGTTTTTT.